Below are 21 T cell receptor beta chains sequenced from a single sample in a study of identical twins (dated by TCRdb to the mid-2010s). Library preparation employed 5' RACE. This sample was sequenced with an Illumina HiSeq 2000. The public sequencing data were trimmed at Q25 with fastp and processed into clonotypes with MiXCR by TCRdb, which kept only in-frame beta chains. Identical CDR3 proteins give one entry, which carries the most common genes and DNA. Recorded for this sample are 200,000 to 250,000 distinct CDR3 sequences; 6.5% of them occurred a single time. The top ten clonotypes cover about 14% of the sample. The data also belong to a second study, concerning T cells expressing NK-cell markers.

The specimen sequenced was CD8+ T cells sorted from blood. The receptors derive from a young woman in good health.

This clonotype occurred a few times. The chain joins TRBV5-1 to TRBJ2-2, with D possibly TRBD2 on 6 matching bases. Germline CDR1 and CDR2: SGHRS and YFSETQ. This CDR3 spans 16 amino acids. The germline V and J ends were trimmed by 4 bases and 7 bases, with 20 bases remaining between them. CDR3 nucleotides: TGCGCCAGCAGCACCTCGGGAGACGTATATGGCGGGGAGCTGTTTTTT. Residues: CASSTSGDVYGGELFF.

In its sample, this clonotype was seen a few times. This rearrangement joins TRBV6-2 or TRBV6-3 to TRBJ2-2; the D gene is possibly TRBD2 (6 bases). The CDR3 runs 17 residues. V was clipped by 7 bases and J by 0 bases, with 18 bases between them. CDR1 is MNHEY, CDR2 SVGEGT, per germline. CDR3 sequence (DNA): TGTGCCAGCAACTTCTTAGTAGCGGAGCCGAACACCGGGGAGCTGTTTTTT. This codes for CASNFLVAEPNTGELFF.

This clonotype was detected many times. This chain connects TRBV12-3 or TRBV12-4 to TRBJ2-1, with 11 bases fitting TRBD2. This CDR3 is built from 15 residues. V trimming: 7 bases; J trimming: 4 bases; junction bases outside the gene matches: 6. The CDR3 sequence: CASIGSGRGYNEQFF. The CDR3 DNA is TGTGCCAGCATTGGTAGCGGGAGGGGTTACAATGAGCAGTTCTTC.

This clonotype was observed at least ten times. This sequence joins TRBV29-1 and TRBJ2-7; 8 nucleotides agree with TRBD1. V lost 7 bases to trimming and J lost 2 bases; unmatched junction nucleotides: 10. This CDR3 contains 14 residues. Germline CDR1 reads SQVTM; CDR2 reads ANQGSEA. CDR3 sequence (DNA): TGCAGCGCTTTGCGGACAGGGTACCCCTACGAGCAGTACTTC. Protein product: CSALRTGYPYEQYF.

The chain uses TRBV12-3 or TRBV12-4 and TRBJ1-1; 8 bases map to TRBD1. This CDR3 comprises 15 residues. With 5 bases clipped from V and 1 base from J, the junction kept 6 bases outside the gene matches. CDR3 in DNA: TGTGCCAGCAGTGACTGGACAGGGTCGAACACTGAAGCTTTCTTT. Protein: CASSDWTGSNTEAFF.

In this sample, this clonotype turned up many times. This sequence joins TRBV5-1 and TRBJ2-3; the match to TRBD2 covers 9 bases. V lost 6 bases to trimming and J lost 0 bases; unmatched junction nucleotides: 5. Per germline, CDR1 SGHRS and CDR2 YFSETQ. This CDR3 has 15 amino acids. The CDR3 sequence is CASKGTSRSTDTQYF. CDR3 DNA sequence: TGCGCCAGCAAGGGGACTAGCCGTAGCACAGATACGCAGTATTTT.

This chain joins TRBV25-1 and TRBJ2-7, with TRBD1 as a possible D gene (5 bases). This CDR3 is built from 14 residues. The germline CDR1 and CDR2 sequences are MGHDK and SYGVNS. Trimming cost V 3 bases and J 3 bases, with 12 bases left between them. CDR3 protein: CASSDRETVYEQYF. Written as DNA, the CDR3 is TGTGCCAGCAGTGATAGAGAGACAGTCTACGAGCAGTACTTC.

This chain's CDR3 is CATSAEANTGELFF. Here the CDR3 DNA reads TGTGCCACCAGTGCGGAAGCGAACACCGGGGAGCTGTTTTTT. The chain combines TRBV24-1 with TRBJ2-2; D is uncertain. Between the trimmed V and J ends, which lost 5 bases and 0 bases, there was a span of 6 bases. The CDR3 contains 14 residues. CDR1 is KGHDR and CDR2 is SFDVKD in the germline V gene.

This clonotype turned up a few times. This chain connects TRBV7-8 to TRBJ2-7, with TRBD2 identical over 9 bases. The CDR3 totals 16 residues. Trimming at V came to 5 bases and at J to 3 bases, leaving 11 bases not matched to a gene. CDR1 SGHVS and CDR2 FQNEAQ come from the germline V gene. CDR3 protein: CASSPSPGTSLYEQYF. The CDR3 DNA reads TGTGCCAGCAGCCCCTCCCCCGGGACTAGCCTCTACGAGCAGTACTTC.

A remark on this clonotype: A junction boundary mismatches the germline segment, possibly from a read error. The chain couples TRBV29-1 to TRBJ2-1, with 11 nucleotides matching TRBD2. The CDR3 runs 11 residues. In germline, CDR1 is SQVTM, CDR2 ANQGSEA. This CDR3 reads CSVETRLAGLF. The DNA of the CDR3 is TGCAGCGTTGAAACTCGACTAGCGGGGCTCTTC.

A few counts support this clonotype. The V call is TRBV2, the J call TRBJ2-3; 10 nucleotides agree with TRBD1. The CDR3 loop spans 15 amino acids. Germline lookup yields CDR1 SNHLY and CDR2 FYNNEI. Germline trimming cut 3 bases from V and 9 bases from J; bases unmatched to any gene: 9. The CDR3 region has the DNA TGTGCCAGCAGTGACGGGACAGGGGCCCCCGGGACGCAGTATTTT. Translated, it gives CASSDGTGAPGTQYF.

The chain links TRBV4-1 to TRBJ1-2; TRBD1 is a possible D gene (5 bases). The CDR3 spans 16 residues. Germline CDR1 reads MGHRA; CDR2 reads YSYEKL. Trimming stripped 0 bases from V and 3 bases from J, with 14 bases between. The CDR3 spells CASSQDARGAHYGYTF. CDR3 DNA sequence: TGCGCCAGCAGCCAAGATGCGAGGGGCGCCCACTATGGCTACACCTTC.

This clonotype was seen a few times. This chain joins TRBV11-2 and TRBJ2-1; TRBD2 is a possible D gene (5 bases). The CDR3 covers 17 residues. The ends were cut back, 1 base at V and 3 bases at J, with 16 bases in the middle. Germline values: CDR1 SGHAT, CDR2 FQNNGV. The CDR3 nucleotides are TGTGCCAGCAGCTTAGTGGGCGGGTCCATTGGCTACAATGAGCAGTTCTTC. Translated, it gives CASSLVGGSIGYNEQFF.

This clonotype has a count of ten or more. The chain recombines TRBV7-9 with TRBJ2-7, with D uncertain. Per the germline V gene, CDR1 is SEHNR and CDR2 is FQNEAQ (reference sequence). The CDR3 length is 13 residues. V shed 5 bases and J shed 0 bases, with 8 bases lying between them. CDR3 in DNA: TGTGCCAGCAGCCTGACTGACTCCTACGAGCAGTACTTC. Its translation: CASSLTDSYEQYF.

This clonotype was recorded a few times. The chain combines TRBV9 with TRBJ2-1; the match to TRBD1 covers 12 bases. Germline trimming cut 3 bases from V and 8 bases from J; bases unmatched to any gene: 6. The germline gives CDR1 SGDLS, CDR2 YYNGEE. The CDR3 consists of 15 residues. The CDR3 DNA reads TGTGCCAGCAGCGCCCCCGGGACAGGGGGCTATGAGCAGTTCTTC. Translated, it gives CASSAPGTGGYEQFF.

A few counts support this clonotype. V and J are TRBV4-3 and TRBJ2-7; D remains ambiguous. The V end lost 3 bases, the J end lost 6 bases, and 6 bases lay between the germline ends. This CDR3 is 11 amino acids long. CDR1 is LGHNA, CDR2 YSLEER, per germline. Here the CDR3 reads CASSHEVEQYF. The CDR3 DNA is TGCGCCAGCAGCCACGAAGTCGAGCAGTACTTC.

The sample holds a few counts of this clonotype. The chain has TRBV7-9 and TRBJ1-5; D is ambiguous. V was shortened by 6 bases and J by 3 bases, with 9 bases between the two germline ends. The CDR3 runs to 13 residues. In germline, CDR1 is SEHNR, CDR2 FQNEAQ (reference sequence). The CDR3 DNA reads as TGTGCCAGCAGGGGTGCGGACAATCAGCCCCAGCATTTT. The encoded protein is CASRGADNQPQHF. Looking up the rest from reference TRBV7-9 and TRBJ1-5 gives the full variable domain: DTGVSQNPRHKITKRGQNVTFRCDPISEHNRLYWYRQTLGQGPEFLTYFQNEAQLEKSRLLSDRFSAERPKGSFSTLEIQRTEQGDSAMYLCASRGADNQPQHFGDGTRLSIL.

This clonotype was seen a few times. The chain links TRBV4-1 to TRBJ2-7; 7 bases align to TRBD2. The CDR3 spans 13 residues. Germline values: CDR1 MGHRA, CDR2 YSYEKL. The V and J ends lost 4 bases and 7 bases, in that order; junction bases with no gene match: 7. The CDR3 region is CASSPLLAREQYF. The CDR3 nucleotides read TGCGCCAGCAGCCCCTTACTAGCGCGAGAGCAGTACTTC.

This clonotype came up many times. The rearrangement uses TRBV4-3 and TRBJ2-1; D unclear. Germline V CDR1 and CDR2: LGHNA, YSLEER. Trimming pared 0 bases from V and 14 bases from J, leaving 17 bases between. This CDR3 has 14 amino acids. The DNA for the CDR3 is TGCGCCAGCAGCCAAGATGACCCGGACCTCCCGGAGTTCTTC. This gives the protein CASSQDDPDLPEFF.

J is TRBJ2-3 and V is TRBV6-1, with a tentative D call TRBD2 (6 bases). V was cut by 7 bases and J by 6 bases, with 17 bases left in between. This CDR3 is 14 amino acids long. CDR1 is MNHNS, CDR2 SASEGT, per germline. The CDR3 loop reads CASNAGPRRDTQYF. The DNA of the CDR3 is TGTGCCAGCAATGCGGGACCCCGGAGGGATACGCAGTATTTT.

This clonotype was observed a few times. This chain connects TRBV7-9 to TRBJ1-4, with D possibly being TRBD1 (5 bases). Trimming took 5 bases from V and 2 from J, leaving 15 bases between them. The CDR3 covers 16 residues. CDR1 is SEHNR, CDR2 FQNEAQ, per germline (reference sequence). The CDR3 nucleotides read TGTGCCAGCAGCCCCATAGAAGGGGACACTAATGAAAAACTGTTTTTT. Protein: CASSPIEGDTNEKLFF.